Here is one TCR beta chain with its context. Germline V gene data show CDR1 as SQVTM and CDR2 as ANQGSEA. The V end was cut by 2 bases, the J end by 7 bases, with 11 bases between. This CDR3 is 13 amino acids long. The sample belongs to a study of blood T cell repertoires in COVID-19. On the study more broadly: Nucleic acid was either cDNA or gDNA, and it came from T cells, B-cell-depleted T cells, or PBMCs.

Here immunoSEQ multiplex PCR was the method, and the copy in TCRdb shows in-frame clones only, minus some. The sample has some 260,000 clones, about 90% seen once. Sequenced input: PBMCs or T cells enriched from blood (not recorded which). The source is a woman aged 25 to 39 with acute COVID-19. The J gene is TRBJ1-4, the V gene TRBV29-1; D is perhaps TRBD1 (5 bases). CDR3 protein: CSVETGRSEKLFF. The CDR3 coding sequence is TGCAGCGTTGAAACAGGTCGGTCTGAAAAACTGTTTTTT.